This T cell receptor (beta chain) was identified during a study of shared T cell receptors in the human thymus. Some clones are missing from TCRdb's copy, which holds only in-frame ones; the method was immunoSEQ multiplex PCR. The table lists hundreds of thousands of clones, approximately 87% of them singletons, with just under 0.0095% in the top ten. This CDR3 is built from 13 residues. V lost 3 bases, J lost 10 bases, and 12 bases lay in between. The germline CDR1 and CDR2 sequences are WSHSY and SAAADI. The sample also formed part of further work on human thymus T cells.

The sample comprised thymocytes. The chain uses TRBV10-2 and TRBJ1-4; D is possibly TRBD1 (5 bases). This receptor was taken from a boy in the first two years of life with a congenital heart defect. This CDR3 reads CASSEAGLGKLFF. The CDR3 nucleotides are TGCGCCAGCAGTGAAGCAGGGCTGGGAAAACTGTTTTTT.